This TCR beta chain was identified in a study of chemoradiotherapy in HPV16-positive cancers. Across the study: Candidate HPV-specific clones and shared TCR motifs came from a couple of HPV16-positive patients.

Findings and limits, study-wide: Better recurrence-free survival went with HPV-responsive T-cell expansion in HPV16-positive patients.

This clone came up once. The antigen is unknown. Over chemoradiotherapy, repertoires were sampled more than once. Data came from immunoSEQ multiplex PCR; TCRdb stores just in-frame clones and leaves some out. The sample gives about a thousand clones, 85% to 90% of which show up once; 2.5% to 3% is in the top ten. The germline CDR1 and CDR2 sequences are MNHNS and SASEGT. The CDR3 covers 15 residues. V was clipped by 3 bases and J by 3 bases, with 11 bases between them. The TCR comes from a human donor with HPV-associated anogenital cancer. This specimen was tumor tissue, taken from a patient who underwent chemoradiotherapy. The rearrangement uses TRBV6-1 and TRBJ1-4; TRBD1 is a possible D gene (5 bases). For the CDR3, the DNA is TGTGCCAGCAGTGAGTCGTGGGGACCTAATGAAAAACTGTTTTTT. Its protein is CASSESWGPNEKLFF.